This T cell receptor (beta chain) was sequenced during a study of T cell responses to AZD1222 COVID-19 vaccine. Study results and limitations: Along spike, vaccine-associated CD4 TCRs were found throughout, with dominance at 160-218 and 743-854. Nearly half of spike-specific TCRs reportedly target unmutated variant regions. Only a handful of AZD1222 recipients, roughly six in all, had baseline seropositivity.

With regard to this clone: Antigen unknown.

Germline loops: CDR1 LNHDA, CDR2 SQIVND (reference sequence). CDR3 size: 16 residues. Trimming took off 5 bases at V and 4 bases at J, with 19 bases between the two ends. TCRdb's copy holds only in-frame clones and misses some; the assay was immunoSEQ multiplex PCR. The data show 100,000 to 130,000 clones, about 89% seen once. This receptor was taken from an adult who received the AZD1222 COVID-19 vaccine. The sequencing here drew on peripheral blood, taken 28 days after the second AZD1222 dose. This chain links TRBV19 with TRBJ2-3, with D maybe TRBD1 (7 bases). The CDR3 region is CASSSRQGRGSDTQYF. CDR3 DNA sequence: TGTGCCAGTAGTTCTCGACAGGGCCGGGGGTCAGATACGCAGTATTTT.